A single sample is the source of the 5 T cell receptor beta chains below, sequenced in a study of blood T cell repertoires in COVID-19. Repertoires were generated with immunoSEQ multiplex PCR, while TCRdb's copy carries only in-frame clones and drops some. The data show around 100,000 clones, about 80% seen once. Sequences were obtained from peripheral blood. Every receptor here comes from a woman over 75 with active or convalescent COVID-19.

CDR3 sequence (DNA): TGCAGCGTTGTCGGGGGGCTCCGCTACGAGCAGTACTTC. This encodes CSVVGGLRYEQYF. The chain couples TRBV29-1 to TRBJ2-7; D perhaps matches TRBD2 (7 bases). Germline CDR1 reads SQVTM; CDR2 reads ANQGSEA. The V gene lost 4 bases and the J gene lost 3 bases, with 13 bases spanning the gap. The CDR3 length is 13 residues.

This clone turned up a few times. This chain uses TRBV18 with TRBJ2-5, with D possibly being TRBD1 (6 bases). Trimming pared 3 bases from V and 2 bases from J, leaving 10 bases between. The CDR3 covers 14 residues. In germline, CDR1 is KGHSH, CDR2 LQKENI. The CDR3 spells CASSPQGQQETQYF. The CDR3 region has the DNA TGTGCCAGCTCACCCCAGGGGCAACAAGAGACCCAGTACTTC.

The V and J genes are TRBV5-6 and TRBJ1-6; TRBD1 matches at 9 bases. V shed 2 bases, J shed 9 bases, and the junction held 3 bases outside the gene matches. The CDR3 totals 14 residues. Germline CDR1 reads SGHDT; CDR2 reads YYEEEE. CDR3 amino acids: CASSLGQGTSPLHF. CDR3 DNA sequence: TGTGCCAGCAGCTTAGGACAGGGGACTTCACCCCTCCACTTT.

V usage is TRBV3-1 (or the pseudogene TRBV3-2) and J usage is TRBJ2-1; the D is unclear. The V gene's germline CDR1 is LGHDT and CDR2 YNNKEL (reference sequence). The CDR3 totals 12 residues. V was clipped by 6 bases and J by 9 bases, with 12 bases between them. CDR3 region: CASSDTWSEQFF. Written as DNA, the CDR3 is TGTGCCAGCAGTGATACCTGGAGTGAGCAGTTCTTC.

The chain uses TRBV29-1 and TRBJ1-1, with TRBD1 as a possible D gene (6 bases). V lost 4 bases to trimming and J lost 4 bases, with 10 bases between them. Germline V gives CDR1 SQVTM, CDR2 ANQGSEA. CDR3 length: 12 amino acids. CDR3 in DNA: TGCAGCGTTGGGGGGCACGGCACTGAAGCTTTCTTT. This codes for CSVGGHGTEAFF.